This record covers a single T cell receptor beta chain. Its antigen remains unidentified. No quality values exist for individual bases; no much larger clone is one base distant. For CDR1 and CDR2, the germline V gene lists MRHNA and SNTAGT. A distance of 12 bases separates the germline ends of V and J, which lose 6 bases and 4 bases respectively. The CDR3 sequence holds 13 residues, the cysteine and phenylalanine included. Only CDR3 DNA is held: 39 bases, read in frame from base 1. This sample stems from a study of shared clonotypes between healthy human individuals (dated by TCRdb to about 2020). Describing the broader study: The cohort comprised a couple of women and three men aged 18 to 49 years. For each donor, CD4 naive and CD4 memory were each run on three plates, CD8 naive on two plates, and CD8 memory on one plate. Blood TCR repertoires of roughly five healthy adults were deeply sequenced to estimate repertoire size and the extent of clonotype sharing between individuals. To increase sequencing depth and limit assay-specific biases, different laboratories used diverse techniques to prepare libraries and sequence TCR repertoires. Between about 0.9 and 9 billion PBMCs per donor were obtained by leukapheresis. Overall study results and their limits: Roughly 5% of naive CD4, 3.5% of naive CD8, 2% to 2.5% of memory CD4, and around 0.42% of memory CD8 clonotypes were shared across a few donors. The small number of donors limited the genetic and exposure-history diversity represented. Based on pairwise subsampling, the degree of clonotype sharing among donors was expected to be affected by sequencing depth. Naive subsets generally had larger estimated clonotype richness than memory subsets did. Clonotypes shared by all four sorted-subset donors showed higher generation probabilities than non-shared clonotypes. Sampling was limited to blood, and TCR repertoires in tissue likely differ from TCR repertoires in blood. Rarefaction of sorted-subset datasets indicated incomplete sequencing despite the large sequencing depth.

Healthy HIV-negative adults with no recently reported acute infections or vaccinations were included as donors. Only Caucasian adults living in Nashville, Tennessee, USA were represented among the donors. CD4+ T cells were enriched by magnetic negative selection; naive cells were then positively selected on CD45RA, and the negative fraction formed the memory subset. Blood was collected by leukapheresis, and PBMCs were isolated by Ficoll-Histopaque density gradient centrifugation and then cryopreserved in liquid nitrogen vapor phase. Analytical flow cytometry was used to check the purity and quantity of each magnetically sorted T cell population. Genomic DNA was isolated from every sorted fraction and measured by UV absorbance on a Nanodrop 2000c. Using the deep immunoSEQ assay, TCR CDR3 regions were amplified from genomic DNA by multiplex PCR. Extracted genomic DNA from each cell subset was spread evenly across all wells of several immunoSEQ 96-well plates, with each plate serving as a replicate. For sorted subsets, about 200 ng genomic DNA, equal to about 30,000 T cell genomes, was loaded into each replicate PCR. Purified libraries were measured with a Qubit 3.0 fluorometer, size-checked on a Bioanalyzer 2100, and measured again with the KAPA Library Quantification kit. Every immunoSEQ 96-well plate was sequenced on a dedicated single-read 150-cycle Illumina NextSeq 550 flow cell. In the source study's methods: The immunoSEQ output contained only junctional sequences without quality scores, so filtering could not match that applied to full-length reads. To assign V/J genes and CDR3, sequences were annotated using PyIR, a Python wrapper for IgBLAST v1.9, with IMGT germline references. Reads with weak V/J assignments (E-value above 1e-6), missing CDR3, stop codons, out-of-frame junctions, or ambiguous translated residues were removed. V3J clonotypes were defined by identical inferred V gene, J gene, and CDR3 amino acid sequence. Percentage overlap between repertoires was calculated by dividing the number of shared unique clonotypes by the size of the smaller repertoire. RTK rarefaction, the Chao1 estimator, and Recon v2.1 estimates of unobserved clonotypes were used to assess repertoire richness. For all TCRbeta clonotypes obtained by the gDNA method from a handful of donors, generation probabilities were computed with OLGA. What TCRdb holds here is the immuneACCESS table cut down to in-frame rearrangements. Part of the clones is not present; checked against another copy, under half of the missing clones reflect an unresolved V gene, and the others are unexplained. V, J and clone size were drawn from that table, and D and trimming were deduced from the DNA. The sample contains about 2.3 million clones, 80% to 95% of them found a single time. Approximately 0.4% of the sample is held by the ten biggest clonotypes.

The sequence was obtained from a man younger than 35 in good health. Some clones in this sample may be carry-over from other donors' samples. Sequencing input: naive CD4+ T cells from PBMCs. The cell subset or site label, read with the paper, signifies: CD45RA+ positively selected. The chain is made from TRBV6-4 and TRBJ2-5; TRBD2 is possibly the D segment (5 matching bases). The CDR3 is CASSPTSGETQYF. The DNA sequence is given as TGTGCCAGCAGCCCCACTAGTGGAGAGACCCAGTACTTC.